Presented here are 3 T cell receptor beta chains from one specimen sequenced in a study of a mutant IDH1 vaccine in newly diagnosed glioma. Time point in this sample: week 5, during vaccination. Vaccination used 300 ug of mutant IDH1 20-mer peptide per dose, with topical imiquimod. For these receptors, no antigen is known. Data came from immunoSEQ multiplex PCR; TCRdb stores just in-frame clones and leaves some out. This sample has over 55,000 clones, with approximately 90% found just once. The material sequenced was PBMCs, taken from a glioma patient whose treatment included an IDH1 peptide vaccine. The source of these receptors is a woman aged 40 to 50 with glioma.

The rearrangement links TRBV5-4 to TRBJ2-5, with 8 bases lining up with TRBD1. CDR3 size: 14 residues. V trimming: 4 bases; J trimming: 1 base; junction bases outside the gene matches: 3. From germline, CDR1 is SGHNT and CDR2 YYREEE (reference sequence). The CDR3: CASSQDRVQETQYF. CDR3 DNA sequence: TGTGCCAGCAGCCAGGACAGGGTCCAAGAGACCCAGTACTTC.

V and J are TRBV2 and TRBJ2-3; TRBD2 aligns across 7 bases. The germline gives CDR1 SNHLY, CDR2 FYNNEI. CDR3 length: 14 amino acids. V trimming: 3 bases; J trimming: 3 bases; junction bases outside the gene matches: 3. The CDR3 protein is CASSDSGGTDTQYF. The CDR3 nucleotides are TGTGCCAGCAGTGATTCGGGGGGAACAGATACGCAGTATTTT.

The chain carries TRBV20-1 and TRBJ2-3; D not resolved. CDR1 DFQATT and CDR2 SNEGSKA come from the germline V gene (reference sequence). The CDR3 extends over 11 amino acids. The V gene lost 6 bases and the J gene lost 2 bases, with 6 bases spanning the gap. CDR3 nucleotide sequence: TGCAGTGCGGAGATCACAGATACGCAGTATTTT. As protein: CSAEITDTQYF.